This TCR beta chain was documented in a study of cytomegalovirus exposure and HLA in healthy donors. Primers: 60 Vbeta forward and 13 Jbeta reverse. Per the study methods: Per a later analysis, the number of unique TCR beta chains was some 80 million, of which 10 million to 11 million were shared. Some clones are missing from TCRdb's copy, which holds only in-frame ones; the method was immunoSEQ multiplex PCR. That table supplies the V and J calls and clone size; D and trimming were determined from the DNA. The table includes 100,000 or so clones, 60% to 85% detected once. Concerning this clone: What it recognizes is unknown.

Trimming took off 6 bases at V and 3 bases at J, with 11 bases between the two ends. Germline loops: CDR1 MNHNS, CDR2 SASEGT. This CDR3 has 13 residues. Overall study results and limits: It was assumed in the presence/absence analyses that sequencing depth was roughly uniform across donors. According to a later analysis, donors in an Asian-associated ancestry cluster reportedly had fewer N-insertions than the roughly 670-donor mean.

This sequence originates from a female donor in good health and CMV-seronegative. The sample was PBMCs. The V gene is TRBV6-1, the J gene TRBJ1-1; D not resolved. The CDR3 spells CASRLERYTEAFF. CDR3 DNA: TGTGCCAGCAGACTGGAGCGGTACACTGAAGCTTTCTTT.